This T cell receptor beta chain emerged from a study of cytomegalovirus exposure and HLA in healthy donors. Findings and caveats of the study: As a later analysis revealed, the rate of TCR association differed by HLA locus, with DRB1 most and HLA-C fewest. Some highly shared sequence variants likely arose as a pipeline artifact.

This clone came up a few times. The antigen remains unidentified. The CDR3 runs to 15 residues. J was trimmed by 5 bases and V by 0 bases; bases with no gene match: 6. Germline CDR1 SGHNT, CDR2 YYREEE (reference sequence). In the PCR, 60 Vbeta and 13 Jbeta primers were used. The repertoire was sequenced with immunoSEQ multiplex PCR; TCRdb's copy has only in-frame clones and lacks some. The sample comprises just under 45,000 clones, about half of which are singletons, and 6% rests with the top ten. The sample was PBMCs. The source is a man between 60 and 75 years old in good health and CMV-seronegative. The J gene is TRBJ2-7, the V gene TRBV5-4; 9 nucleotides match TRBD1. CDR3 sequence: CASSLEGQGSNEQYF. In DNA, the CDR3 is TGTGCCAGCAGCTTGGAGGGACAGGGATCCAACGAGCAGTACTTC.